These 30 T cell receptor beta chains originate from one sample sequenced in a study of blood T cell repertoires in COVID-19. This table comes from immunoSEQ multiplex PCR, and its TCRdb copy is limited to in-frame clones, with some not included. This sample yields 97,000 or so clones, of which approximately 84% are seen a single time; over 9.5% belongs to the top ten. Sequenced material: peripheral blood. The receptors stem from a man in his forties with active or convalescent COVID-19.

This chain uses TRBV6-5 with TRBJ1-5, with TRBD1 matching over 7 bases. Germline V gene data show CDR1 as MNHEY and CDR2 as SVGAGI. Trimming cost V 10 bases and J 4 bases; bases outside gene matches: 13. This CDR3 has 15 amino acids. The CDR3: CATGKTGTVNQPQHF. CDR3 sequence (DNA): TGTGCCACCGGTAAAACAGGGACAGTAAATCAGCCCCAGCATTTT.

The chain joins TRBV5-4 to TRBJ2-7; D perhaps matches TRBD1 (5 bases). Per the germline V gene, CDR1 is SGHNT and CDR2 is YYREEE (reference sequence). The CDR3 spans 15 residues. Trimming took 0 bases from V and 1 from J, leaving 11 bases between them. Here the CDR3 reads CASSLASDTSYEQYF. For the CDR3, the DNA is TGTGCCAGCAGCTTGGCCTCGGACACGTCCTACGAGCAGTACTTC.

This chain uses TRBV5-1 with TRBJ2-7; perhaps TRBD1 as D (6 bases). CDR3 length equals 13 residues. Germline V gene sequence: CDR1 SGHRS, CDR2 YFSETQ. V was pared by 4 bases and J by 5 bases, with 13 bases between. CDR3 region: CASSPTGNHEQYF. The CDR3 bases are TGCGCCAGCAGCCCTACAGGGAACCACGAGCAGTACTTC.

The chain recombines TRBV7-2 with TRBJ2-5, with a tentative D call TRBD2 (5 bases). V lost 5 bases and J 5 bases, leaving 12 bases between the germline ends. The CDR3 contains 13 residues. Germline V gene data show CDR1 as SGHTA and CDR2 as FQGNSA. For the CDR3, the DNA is TGTGCCAGCAGCGCCGGGGTTGGGGAGACCCAGTACTTC. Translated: CASSAGVGETQYF.

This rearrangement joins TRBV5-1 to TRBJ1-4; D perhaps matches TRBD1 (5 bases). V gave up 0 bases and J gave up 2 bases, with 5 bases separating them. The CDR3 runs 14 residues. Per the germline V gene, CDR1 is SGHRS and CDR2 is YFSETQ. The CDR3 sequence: CASSLEGTNEKLFF. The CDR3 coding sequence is TGCGCCAGCAGCTTGGAGGGGACTAATGAAAAACTGTTTTTT.

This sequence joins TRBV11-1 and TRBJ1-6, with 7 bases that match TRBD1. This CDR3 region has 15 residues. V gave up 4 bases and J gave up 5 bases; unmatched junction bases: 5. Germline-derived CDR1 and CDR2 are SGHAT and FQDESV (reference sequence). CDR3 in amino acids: CASSSWDRNNSPLHF. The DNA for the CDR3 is TGTGCCAGCAGCTCTTGGGACAGAAATAATTCACCCCTCCACTTT.

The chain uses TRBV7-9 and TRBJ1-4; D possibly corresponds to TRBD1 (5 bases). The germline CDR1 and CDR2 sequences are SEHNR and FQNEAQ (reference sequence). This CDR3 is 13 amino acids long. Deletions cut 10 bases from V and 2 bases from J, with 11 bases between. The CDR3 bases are TGTGCCACGGTACAGGAGACTAATGAAAAACTGTTTTTT. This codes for CATVQETNEKLFF.

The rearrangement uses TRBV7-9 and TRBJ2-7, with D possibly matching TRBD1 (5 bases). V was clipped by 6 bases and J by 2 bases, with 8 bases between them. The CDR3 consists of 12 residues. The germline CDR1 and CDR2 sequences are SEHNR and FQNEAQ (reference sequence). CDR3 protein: CASRTDTYEQYF. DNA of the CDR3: TGTGCCAGCAGGACAGACACCTACGAGCAGTACTTC.

The CDR3 nucleotides read TGTGCCAGCAGTTATGTGGCAAGCAATCAGCCCCAGCATTTT. It yields the protein CASSYVASNQPQHF. The chain recombines TRBV6-2 or TRBV6-3 with TRBJ1-5; D is ambiguous. From germline, CDR1 is MNHEY and CDR2 SVGEGT. The CDR3 runs to 14 residues. V was shortened by 3 bases and J by 1 base, with 7 bases between the two germline ends.

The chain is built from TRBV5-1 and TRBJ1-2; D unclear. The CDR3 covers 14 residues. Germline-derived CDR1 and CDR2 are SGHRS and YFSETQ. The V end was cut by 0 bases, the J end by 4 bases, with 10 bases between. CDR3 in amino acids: CASSLGYGGYGYTF. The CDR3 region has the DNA TGCGCCAGCAGCTTGGGGTACGGCGGCTATGGCTACACCTTC.

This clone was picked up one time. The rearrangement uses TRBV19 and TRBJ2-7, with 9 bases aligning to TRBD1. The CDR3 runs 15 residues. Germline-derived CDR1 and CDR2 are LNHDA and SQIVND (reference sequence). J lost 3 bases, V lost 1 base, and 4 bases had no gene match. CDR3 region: CASSIGGTGIYEQYF. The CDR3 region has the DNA TGTGCCAGTAGTATAGGGGGGACAGGGATCTACGAGCAGTACTTC. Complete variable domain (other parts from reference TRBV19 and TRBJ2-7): DGGITQSPKYLFRKEGQNVTLSCEQNLNHDAMYWYRQDPGQGLRLIYYSQIVNDFQKGDIAEGYSVSREKKESFPLTVTSAQKNPTAFYLCASSIGGTGIYEQYFGPGTRLTVT.

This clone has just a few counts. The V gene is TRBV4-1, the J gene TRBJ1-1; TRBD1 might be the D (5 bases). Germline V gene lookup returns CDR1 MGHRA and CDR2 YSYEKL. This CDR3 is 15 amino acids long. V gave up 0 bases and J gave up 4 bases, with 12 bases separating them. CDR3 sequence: CASSQDFDSPTEAFF. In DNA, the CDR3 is TGCGCCAGCAGCCAAGACTTCGACAGTCCCACTGAAGCTTTCTTT.

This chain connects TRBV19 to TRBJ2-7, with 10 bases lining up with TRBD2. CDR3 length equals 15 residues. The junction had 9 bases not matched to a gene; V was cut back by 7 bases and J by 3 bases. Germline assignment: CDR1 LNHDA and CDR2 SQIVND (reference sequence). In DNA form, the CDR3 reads TGTGCCAGTAATCCGTCAGCTAGCGGGGGCTACGAGCAGTACTTC. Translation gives CASNPSASGGYEQYF.

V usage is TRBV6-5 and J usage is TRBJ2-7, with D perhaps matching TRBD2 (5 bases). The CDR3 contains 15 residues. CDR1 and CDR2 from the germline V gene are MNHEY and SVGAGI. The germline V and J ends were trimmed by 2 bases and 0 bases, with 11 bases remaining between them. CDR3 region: CASSYSAGPSYEQYF. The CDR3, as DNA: TGTGCCAGCAGTTACAGTGCGGGCCCCTCCTACGAGCAGTACTTC.

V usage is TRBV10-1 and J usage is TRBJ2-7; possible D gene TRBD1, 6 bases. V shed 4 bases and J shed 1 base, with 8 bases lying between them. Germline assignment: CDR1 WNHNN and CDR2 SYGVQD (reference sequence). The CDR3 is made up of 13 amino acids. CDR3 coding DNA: TGCGCCAGCAGTGGAGGGGGATCCTACGAGCAGTACTTC. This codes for CASSGGGSYEQYF.

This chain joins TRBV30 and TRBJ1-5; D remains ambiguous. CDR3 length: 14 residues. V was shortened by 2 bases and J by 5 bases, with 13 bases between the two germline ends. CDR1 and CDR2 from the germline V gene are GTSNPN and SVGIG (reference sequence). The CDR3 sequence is CAWSYGLSDQPQHF. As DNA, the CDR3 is TGTGCCTGGAGTTATGGACTCTCCGATCAGCCCCAGCATTTT.

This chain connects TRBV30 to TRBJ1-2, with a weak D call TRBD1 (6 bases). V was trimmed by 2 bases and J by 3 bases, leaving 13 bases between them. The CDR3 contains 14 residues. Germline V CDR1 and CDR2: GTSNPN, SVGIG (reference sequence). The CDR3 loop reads CAWSPGTPDYGYTF. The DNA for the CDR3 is TGTGCCTGGAGTCCCGGGACACCCGACTATGGCTACACCTTC.

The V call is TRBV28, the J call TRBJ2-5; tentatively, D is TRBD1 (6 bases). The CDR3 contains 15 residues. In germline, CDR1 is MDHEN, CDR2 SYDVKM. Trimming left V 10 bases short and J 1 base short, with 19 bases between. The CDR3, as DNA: TGTGCCACCCGGAGCCAGGGGATGGGCCAAGAGACCCAGTACTTC. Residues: CATRSQGMGQETQYF.

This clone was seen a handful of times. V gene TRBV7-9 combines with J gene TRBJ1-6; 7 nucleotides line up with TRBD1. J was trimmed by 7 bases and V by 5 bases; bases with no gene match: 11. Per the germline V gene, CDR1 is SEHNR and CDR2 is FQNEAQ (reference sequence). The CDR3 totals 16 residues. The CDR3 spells CASSTSTGTGNSPLHF. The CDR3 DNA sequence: TGTGCCAGCAGCACATCGACAGGGACCGGCAATTCACCCCTCCACTTT.

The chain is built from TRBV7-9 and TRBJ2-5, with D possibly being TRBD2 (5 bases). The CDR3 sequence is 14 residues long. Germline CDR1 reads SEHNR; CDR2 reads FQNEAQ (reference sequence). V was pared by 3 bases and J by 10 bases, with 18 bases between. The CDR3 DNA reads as TGTGCCAGCAGCTTCGGTAATGAGCGGTCGAGCCAGTACTTC. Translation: CASSFGNERSSQYF.

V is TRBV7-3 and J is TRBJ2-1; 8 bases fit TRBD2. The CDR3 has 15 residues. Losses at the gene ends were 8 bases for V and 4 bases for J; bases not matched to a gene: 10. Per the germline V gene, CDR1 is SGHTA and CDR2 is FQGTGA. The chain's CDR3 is CASSLSGGLYNEQFF. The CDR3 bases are TGTGCCAGCTCCCTCAGCGGGGGCTTATACAATGAGCAGTTCTTC.

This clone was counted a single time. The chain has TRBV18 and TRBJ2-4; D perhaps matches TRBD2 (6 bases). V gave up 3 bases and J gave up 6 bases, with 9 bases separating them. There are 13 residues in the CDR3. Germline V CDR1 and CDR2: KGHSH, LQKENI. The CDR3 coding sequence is TGTGCCAGCTCACCGGGACTTGGAAACATTCAGTACTTC. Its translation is CASSPGLGNIQYF.

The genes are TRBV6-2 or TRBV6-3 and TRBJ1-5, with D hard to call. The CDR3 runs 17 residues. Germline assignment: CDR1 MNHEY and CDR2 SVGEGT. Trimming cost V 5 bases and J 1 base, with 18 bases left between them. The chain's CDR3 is CASSNYKRGKSNQPQHF. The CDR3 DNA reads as TGTGCCAGCAGTAACTATAAAAGAGGAAAAAGCAATCAGCCCCAGCATTTT.

The CDR3 coding sequence is TGTGCCAGCACAGCGGGGGATAGAGATACGCAGTATTTT. Protein: CASTAGDRDTQYF. The chain employs TRBV3-1 (or the pseudogene TRBV3-2) and TRBJ2-3; 8 positions agree with TRBD2. Germline-derived CDR1 and CDR2 are LGHDT and YNNKEL (reference sequence). The V gene end was trimmed by 7 bases and the J gene end by 5 bases; junction bases not matched to a gene: 5. CDR3 length equals 13 residues.

The CDR3 coding sequence is TGTGCCAGCTCACAAAAGGACAGGTCTGGCTACACCTTC. Protein product: CASSQKDRSGYTF. The chain uses TRBV18 and TRBJ1-2; 7 bases map to TRBD1. J gave up 7 bases and V 4 bases, and 6 bases lay outside the gene matches. Looked up from germline, CDR1 is KGHSH and CDR2 is LQKENI. The CDR3 contains 13 residues. The variable domain in full, with the rest retrieved from reference TRBV18 and TRBJ1-2, is NAGVMQNPRHLVRRRGQEARLRCSPMKGHSHVYWYRQLPEEGLKFMVYLQKENIIDESGMPKERFSAEFPKEGPSILRIQQVVRGDSAAYFCASSQKDRSGYTFGSGTRLTVV.

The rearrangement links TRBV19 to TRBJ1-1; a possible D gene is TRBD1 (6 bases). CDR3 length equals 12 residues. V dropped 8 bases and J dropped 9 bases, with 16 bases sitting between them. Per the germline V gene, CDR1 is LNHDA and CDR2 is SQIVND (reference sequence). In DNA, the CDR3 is TGTGCCAGTCCTGACAGGAAAGGAAAAGCTTTCTTT. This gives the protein CASPDRKGKAFF.

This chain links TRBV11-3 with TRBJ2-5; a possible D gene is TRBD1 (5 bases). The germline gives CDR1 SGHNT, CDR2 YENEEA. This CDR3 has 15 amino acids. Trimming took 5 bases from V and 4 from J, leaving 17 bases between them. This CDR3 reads CASSPGDSQRETQYF. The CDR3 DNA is TGTGCCAGCAGCCCGGGTGACAGTCAAAGAGAGACCCAGTACTTC.

The CDR3 nucleotides are TGTGCCAGTAGTAGAGGGCCTTCGAACACCGGGGAGCTGTTTTTT. Protein product: CASSRGPSNTGELFF. The gene calls are TRBV19 and TRBJ2-2, with D tentatively TRBD2 (5 bases). V dropped 4 bases and J dropped 0 bases, with 9 bases sitting between them. The CDR3 has 15 residues. CDR1 LNHDA and CDR2 SQIVND come from the germline V gene (reference sequence).

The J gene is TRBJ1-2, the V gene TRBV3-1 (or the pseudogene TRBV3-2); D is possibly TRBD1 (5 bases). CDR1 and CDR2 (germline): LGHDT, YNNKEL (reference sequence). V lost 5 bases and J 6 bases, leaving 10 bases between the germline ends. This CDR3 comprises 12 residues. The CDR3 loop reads CASSSGIHGYTF. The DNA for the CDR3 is TGTGCCAGCAGCTCAGGGATCCATGGCTACACCTTC.

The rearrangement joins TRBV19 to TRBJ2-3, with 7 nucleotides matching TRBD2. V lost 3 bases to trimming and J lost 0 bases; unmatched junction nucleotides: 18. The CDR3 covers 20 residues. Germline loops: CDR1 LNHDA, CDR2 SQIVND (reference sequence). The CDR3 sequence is CASSMLSGGSASTSTDTQYF. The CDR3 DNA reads TGTGCCAGTAGTATGCTGTCGGGGGGTAGCGCTTCCACTAGCACAGATACGCAGTATTTT.